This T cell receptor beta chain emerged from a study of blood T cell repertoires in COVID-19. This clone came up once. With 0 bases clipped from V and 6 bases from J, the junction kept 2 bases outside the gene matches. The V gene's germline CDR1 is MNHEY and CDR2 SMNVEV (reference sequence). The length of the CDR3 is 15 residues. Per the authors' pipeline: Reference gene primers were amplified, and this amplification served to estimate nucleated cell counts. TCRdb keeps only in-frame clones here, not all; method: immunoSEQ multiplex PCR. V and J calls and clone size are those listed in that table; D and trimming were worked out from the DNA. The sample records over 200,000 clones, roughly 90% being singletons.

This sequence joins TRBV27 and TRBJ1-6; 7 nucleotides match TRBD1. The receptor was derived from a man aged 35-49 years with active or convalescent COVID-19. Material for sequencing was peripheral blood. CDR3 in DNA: TGTGCCAGCAGTTTATCGGCAGGGGGTAATTCACCCCTCCACTTT. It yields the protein CASSLSAGGNSPLHF.